This T cell receptor (beta chain) was captured by sequencing in a study of blood T cell repertoires in COVID-19. About the study: From T cells, B-cell-depleted T cells, or PBMCs came the material, which was cDNA or gDNA.

Original processing methods: Estimates of nucleated cell counts were drawn from the amplification of reference gene primers. The repertoire was sequenced with immunoSEQ multiplex PCR; TCRdb's copy has only in-frame clones and lacks some. The DNA was the basis for D and trimming; V, J and clone size are from that table. The sample contains 290,000 or so clones, 91% of which appear only once. This receptor was taken from a woman in her 30s with COVID-19, enrolled during active disease. Source material: peripheral blood.

The CDR3 nucleotides are TGTGCCAGCAGTACCGGACAGGCCGATAATGAAAAACTGTTTTTT. Protein product: CASSTGQADNEKLFF. The chain employs TRBV2 and TRBJ1-4; 7 positions match TRBD1. V was pared by 5 bases and J by 4 bases, with 7 bases of the junction left unmatched. CDR1 and CDR2 from the germline V gene are SNHLY and FYNNEI. CDR3 size: 15 residues.